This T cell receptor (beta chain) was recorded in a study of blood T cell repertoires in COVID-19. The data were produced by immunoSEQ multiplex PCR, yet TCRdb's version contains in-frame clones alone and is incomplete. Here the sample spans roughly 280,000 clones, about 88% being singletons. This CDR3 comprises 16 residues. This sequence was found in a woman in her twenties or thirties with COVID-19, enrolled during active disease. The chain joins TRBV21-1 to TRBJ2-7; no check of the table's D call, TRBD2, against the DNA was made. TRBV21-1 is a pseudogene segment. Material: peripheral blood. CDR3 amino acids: CASSSPKLWSSYEQYF. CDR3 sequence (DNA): TGTGCCAGTTCTTCCCCTAAGCTTTGGAGCTCCTACGAGCAGTACTTC.